This T cell receptor beta chain appears in the sequencing data of a study of PD-L1 blockade in urothelial cancer. Across the whole study: Bladder-origin urothelial cancer in males described about 85% of the 29 patients. Prior exposure to chemotherapy in patients amounted to 0 to 3 regimens received.

Documented time point: pretreatment peripheral blood. The study, taken as a whole, reports: For durable-benefit patients, tumor-associated blood clones expanded more at 3 weeks. Lower than median blood TCR clonality before treatment predicted better survival.

Turning to this clone: Its target is not known.

This table comes from immunoSEQ multiplex PCR, and its TCRdb copy is limited to in-frame clones, with some not included. This table holds approximately 94,000 clones, roughly 87% found once. Sequences were derived from PBMCs, sampled around atezolizumab (anti-PD-L1) treatment. The sequence was obtained from a man in his 60s with urothelial cancer.

The DNA of the CDR3 is TGTGCCAGCAGTTTCGTTCTGTCAGGGGTGTCCAAAAACATTCAGTACTTC. This gives the protein CASSFVLSGVSKNIQYF. The chain joins TRBV28 to TRBJ2-4; D may be TRBD1 (6 bases). This CDR3 has 17 residues. Trimming removed 3 bases at V and 2 bases at J, with 17 bases between. Germline CDR1 reads MDHEN; CDR2 reads SYDVKM.